These T cell receptor beta chains were read from a single sample in a study of tumor and adjacent non-tumor tissue in lung cancer. TCRdb reanalysed the multiplex PCR reads using MiXCR and keeps one entry per CDR3 protein. The profile shows 90,000 to 100,000 distinct CDR3 sequences, 80% of them singletons. The sequenced material came from distant non-tumor lung tissue. The source of these receptors is a man between 60 and 75 years old with small cell lung cancer. The CDR3 runs from the conserved cysteine through the conserved F or W. The order of the fields is V gene, D gene, J gene, clone size, CDR3 protein, CDR3 DNA. The D gene is left open where the match is weak. Size tells how often a clone was seen (once, few, many) or the class of an expanded clone, and some rows leave it out.

>TRBV10-3|NA|TRBJ1-2|NA
CAISESWQGSGYTF
TGTGCCATCAGTGAGTCTTGGCAGGGGAGTGGCTACACCTTC
>TRBV5-4|TRBD1|TRBJ2-5|once
CASSLVSGQGAAVTQYF
TGTGCCAGCAGTTTGGTTTCGGGACAGGGGGCGGCAGTGACCCAGTACTTC
>TRBV29-1|TRBD2|TRBJ2-1|NA
CSGAPLRGYQNDQFF
TGCAGCGGAGCCCCGTTGCGGGGGTATCAAAATGATCAGTTCTTC
>TRBV6-5|NA|TRBJ1-1|NA
CATGTWATEAFF
TGTGCTACCGGGACATGGGCCACCGAAGCTTTCTTT
>TRBV7-9|NA|TRBJ2-1|few
CASSLASASYNEQFF
TGTGCCAGCAGCTTGGCTAGCGCCTCCTACAATGAGCAGTTCTTC
>TRBV11-2|TRBD1|TRBJ2-1|NA
CVSSLEGMGQGRNEEFF
TGTGTTAGCAGCTTAGAGGGAATGGGACAGGGGAGGAATGAGGAGTTCTTC
>TRBV25-1|NA|TRBJ1-1|NA
CTSRGLERATEAFF
TGTACCAGCAGGGGATTGGAGAGGGCCACTGAAGCTTTCTTT
>TRBV4-1|TRBD1|TRBJ2-2|NA
CASNSEGAYTGELFF
TGCGCCAGCAACAGCGAGGGGGCCTATACCGGGGAGCTGTTTTTT
>TRBV6-5|TRBD2|TRBJ2-3|many
CASSYVSSGSGTQYF
TGTGCCAGCAGTTACGTGTCTAGCGGGAGTGGTACGCAGTATTTT
>TRBV12-5|NA|TRBJ2-2|once
CAALDRNTGELFF
TGTGCTGCCTTGGACAGAAACACCGGGGAGTTGTTTTTT
>TRBV6-6|TRBD1|TRBJ2-5|NA
CASSYSQWTGKETQYF
TGTGCCAGCAGTTACTCTCAGTGGACAGGGAAAGAGACCCAGTACTTC
>TRBV11-1|TRBD2|TRBJ2-1|NA
CASSSESRTGGSGIEQFF
TGTGCCAGCAGCTCAGAATCGAGGACTGGCGGGAGTGGTATTGAACAGTTCTTC
>TRBV4-2|NA|TRBJ1-1|NA
CASSQETYTEAFF
TGTGCCAGCAGCCAGGAGACCTACACTGAAGCTTTCTTT
>TRBV28|TRBD1|TRBJ2-7|NA
CANRTWTGAYEQYF
TGTGCCAACAGAACCTGGACAGGGGCCTACGAGCAGTACTTC
>TRBV12-5|TRBD1|TRBJ2-5|once
CANGLKGGLETKYF
TGTGCTAATGGTTTGAAAGGGGGCTTGGAGACCAAGTACTTC
>TRBV20-1|NA|TRBJ2-1|NA
CSTEQVNERFF
TGCAGTACCGAGCAGGTCAATGAGCGGTTCTTC
>TRBV29-1|TRBD2|TRBJ2-1|NA
CNAPGLAGLEQFF
TGTAACGCACCGGGACTAGCGGGACTAGAGCAGTTCTTC
>TRBV6-5|NA|TRBJ2-5|NA
CASSYSGGSEETQYF
TGTGCCAGCAGTTACTCTGGGGGTTCGGAAGAGACCCAGTACTTC
>TRBV28|NA|TRBJ2-7|NA
CASSREGRNRAYEQYF
TGCGCCAGCAGTCGGGAAGGTCGGAACAGGGCCTACGAGCAGTACTTC
>TRBV12-5|TRBD2|TRBJ2-1|NA
CPSGRGRGGSYNEQLF
TGTCCTAGTGGCCGAGGCCGGGGGGGTTCCTACAATGAGCAGCTCTTC
>TRBV6-5|TRBD2|TRBJ2-1|NA
CASSYSNWGLADNVQFF
TGTGCCAGCAGTTACTCGAATTGGGGACTAGCGGACAATGTGCAGTTCTTC
>TRBV29-1|TRBD1|TRBJ2-7|NA
CSVGASGTGGDDQYF
TGCAGCGTGGGAGCTTCCGGGACAGGGGGTGACGACCAGTACTTC
>TRBV11-2|NA|TRBJ2-2|once
CASSTYMEVGELFF
TGTGCCAGCAGCACCTACATGGAGGTCGGGGAGCTGTTTTTT
>TRBV11-2|TRBD2|TRBJ2-1|NA
CTSSSGGGTSGSIYNEHFF
TGTACCAGCAGCTCCGGGGGGGGGACTAGCGGGAGTATCTACAATGAGCACTTCTTC
>TRBV11-2|TRBD2|TRBJ2-5|NA
CASSLWLAEYQETQYF
TGTGCCAGCAGTTTATGGCTAGCGGAGTATCAAGAGACCCAGTACTTC
>TRBV7-6|TRBD2|TRBJ2-7|NA
CASSLGGGRALDEQYF
TGTGCCAGCAGCTTAGGAGGCGGGAGGGCCCTGGACGAGCAGTACTTC
>TRBV6-1|NA|TRBJ2-2|NA
CASTSASGELFF
TGTGCCAGCACATCGGCGTCCGGGGAGCTGTTTTTT
>TRBV6-5|TRBD2|TRBJ2-1|NA
CASRGLVGPNGQFF
TGTGCCAGCAGAGGACTAGTGGGCCCCAATGGGCAGTTCTTC
>TRBV11-2|NA|TRBJ2-1|medium-sized
CASSLEPASYNEQFF
TGTGCCAGCAGCTTAGAGCCCGCCTCCTACAATGAGCAGTTCTTC
>TRBV29-1|NA|TRBJ2-1|NA
CSFEKGRGGEQFF
TGCAGCTTTGAAAAAGGTCGGGGCGGCGAGCAGTTCTTC
>TRBV12-3/TRBV12-4|NA|TRBJ2-6|NA
CASSLSSGVNVLTF
TGTGCCAGCAGTTTGTCCTCTGGGGTCAACGTCCTGACTTTC
>TRBV10-2|NA|TRBJ2-3|few
CAIYGPPNTQYF
TGCGCCATCTACGGGCCCCCAAATACGCAATATTTT
>TRBV7-3|NA|TRBJ2-7|NA
CASSPEGGHEQYF
TGTGCCAGCAGCCCCGAGGGGGGCCACGAGCAGTACTTC
>TRBV6-1|NA|TRBJ1-1|NA
CANRLDLAMNTEAFF
TGTGCCAACAGACTGGACCTGGCTATGAACACTGAAGCTTTTTTT
>TRBV7-9|NA|TRBJ2-7|NA
CVSAPGVF
TGTGTCAGCGCCCCAGGGGTTTTC
>TRBV11-1|TRBD2|TRBJ2-3|NA
CASSSGLAGGPAADTQYF
TGTGCCAGTAGCTCTGGACTAGCGGGAGGGCCGGCGGCGGATACGCAGTATTTT
>TRBV12-3/TRBV12-4|NA|TRBJ2-7|NA
CASGPRHGSYEQYF
TGTGCCAGCGGACCCAGACACGGCTCCTACGAGCAGTACTTC
>TRBV11-2|NA|TRBJ2-1|NA
CASSLLTAQCSYNELFF
TGTGCCAGCAGCTTACTGACAGCCCAGTGCTCCTACAATGAGCTGTTCTTC
>TRBV12-3/TRBV12-4|TRBD1|TRBJ2-2|NA
CASKSTGGVHRELFF
TGTGCCAGCAAATCGACAGGGGGCGTTCACAGGGAGCTGTTTTTT
>TRBV4-1|TRBD2|TRBJ2-1|NA
CASSHGSASGLYDEQFF
TGCGCCAGTAGCCATGGATCTGCTAGCGGCCTATACGATGAGCAGTTCTTC
>TRBV6-5|TRBD2|TRBJ2-1|NA
CAISYSICRLADNEQFF
TGTGCCATCAGTTACTCGATCTGTAGACTAGCGGACAATGAGCAGTTCTTC
>TRBV29-1|NA|TRBJ2-7|NA
CSAWETSYEQCF
TGCAGCGCCTGGGAAACCTCCTACGAGCAGTGCTTC
>TRBV12-3/TRBV12-4|TRBD1|TRBJ1-4|NA
CASSPAKGATNEKLFF
TGTGCCAGCAGTCCGGCCAAGGGGGCGACTAATGAAAAACTGTTTTTT
>TRBV4-2|NA|TRBJ1-2|NA
CTSNQSLPGLLSNTF
TGTACCAGCAACCAATCCCTCCCCGGACTCCTCTCCAACACCTTC
>TRBV4-2|NA|TRBJ2-2|NA
CAGSQDLRANTRELFF
TGTGCCGGCAGCCAAGATCTGAGGGCCAACACCCGTGAGTTGTTTTTT
>TRBV6-2/TRBV6-3|NA|TRBJ1-2|few
CASSPAGFAGYTF
TGTGCCAGCAGCCCGGCTGGGTTTGCCGGCTACACCTTC
>TRBV12-3/TRBV12-4|NA|TRBJ2-3|many
CASSLAAGDTQYF
TGTGCCAGCAGTTTAGCCGCAGGAGATACGCAGTATTTT
>TRBV12-3/TRBV12-4|NA|TRBJ2-5|NA
CASSSAETQYF
TGTGCCAGCAGTTCGGCAGAGACTCAGTACTTC
>TRBV12-3/TRBV12-4|TRBD2|TRBJ2-1|NA
CASSLERLAGIGNEQFF
TGTGCCAGCAGTTTAGAAAGGCTAGCGGGAATAGGCAATGAGCAGTTCTTC
>TRBV20-1|NA|TRBJ2-5|NA
CSARDPISETQCF
TGCAGTGCTAGAGATCCCATATCGGAGACCCAGTGCTTC
>TRBV29-1|NA|TRBJ2-2|NA
CSATQFRNTGELFF
TGCAGCGCTACACAGTTCAGGAACACCGGGGAGCTGTTTTTT
>TRBV12-3/TRBV12-4|TRBD2|TRBJ2-1|once
CASSMTSGFYDEQFF
TGTGCCAGCAGCATGACTAGCGGGTTTTACGATGAGCAGTTCTTC
>TRBV6-1|NA|TRBJ2-3|once
CASSSLGAGLMDSEQQYF
TGTGCCAGCAGCTCCCTAGGGGCGGGACTTATGGACTCGGAGCAGCAGTATTTT
>TRBV6-5|TRBD1|TRBJ1-6|many
CASRRDRTGKSSPLHF
TGTGCCAGCAGGCGCGATCGGACAGGGAAGTCTTCACCCCTCCACTTT
>TRBV28|NA|TRBJ2-7|NA
CASSLTGNPYELYF
TGTGCCAGCAGTTTAACAGGCAACCCCTACGAGCTGTACTTC
>TRBV4-1|NA|TRBJ2-2|NA
CANIRGMINTGELFF
TGCGCCAACATCCGAGGGATGATAAACACCGGAGAGCTGTTTTTT
>TRBV6-5|NA|TRBJ1-1|NA
CAGSYSTMLNTEAFF
TGTGCCGGCAGTTACTCGACCATGCTGAACACTGAAGCTTTCTTT